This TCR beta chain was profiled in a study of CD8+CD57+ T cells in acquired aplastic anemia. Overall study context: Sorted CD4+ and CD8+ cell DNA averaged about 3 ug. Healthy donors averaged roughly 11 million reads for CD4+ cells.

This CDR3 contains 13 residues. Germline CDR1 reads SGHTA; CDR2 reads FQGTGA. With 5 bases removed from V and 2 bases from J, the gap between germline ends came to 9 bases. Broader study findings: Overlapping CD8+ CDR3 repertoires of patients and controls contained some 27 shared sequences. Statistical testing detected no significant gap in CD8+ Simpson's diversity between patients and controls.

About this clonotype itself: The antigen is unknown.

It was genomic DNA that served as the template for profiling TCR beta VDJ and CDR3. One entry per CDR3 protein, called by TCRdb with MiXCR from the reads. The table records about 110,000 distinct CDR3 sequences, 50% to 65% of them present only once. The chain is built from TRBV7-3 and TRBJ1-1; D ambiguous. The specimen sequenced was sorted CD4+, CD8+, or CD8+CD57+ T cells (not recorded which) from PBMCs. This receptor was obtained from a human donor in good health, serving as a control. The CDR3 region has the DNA TGTGCCAGCAGCCGTGACCATAACACTGAAGCTTTCTTT. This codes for CASSRDHNTEAFF. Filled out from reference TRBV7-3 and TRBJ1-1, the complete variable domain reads GAGVSQTPSNKVTEKGKYVELRCDPISGHTALYWYRQSLGQGPEFLIYFQGTGAADDSGLPNDRFFAVRPEGSVSTLKIQRTERGDSAVYLCASSRDHNTEAFFGQGTRLTVV.